The source of this TCR beta chain is a study of radiotherapy plus CTLA-4 blockade in lung cancer. V gave up 6 bases and J gave up 4 bases, with 10 bases separating them. Germline loops: CDR1 LGHNT, CDR2 FRNRAP. The CDR3 consists of 13 residues. Profiling relied on immunoSEQ multiplex PCR, and the TCRdb table lists in-frame clones only, not all of them. The table has roughly 80,000 clones, 78% seen once; the top ten hold more than 3.5%. This clonotype originated in a human donor with non-small cell lung cancer who had a partial response to radiotherapy plus ipilimumab. Some clones in this sample may be carry-over from other donors' samples. The chain carries TRBV12-5 and TRBJ2-1, with D possibly matching TRBD2 (5 bases). Sequences were derived from peripheral blood, sampled from a patient treated with radiotherapy plus ipilimumab. The CDR3 loop reads CASGTDSYNEQFF. CDR3 nucleotide sequence: TGTGCTAGTGGAACGGACTCGTACAATGAGCAGTTCTTC.